What follows are 7 T cell receptor beta chains derived from one specimen sequenced in a study of cytomegalovirus exposure and HLA in healthy donors. PCR amplification relied on 60 Vbeta primers (plus 13 Jbeta primers). Sequenced by immunoSEQ multiplex PCR; TCRdb stores in-frame clones only, minus some. The sample records 120,000 or so clones, about 70% being singletons. Sequencing was done on a sample of PBMCs. All receptors derive from a woman in her thirties or forties in good health and CMV-seronegative.

This sequence joins TRBV27 and TRBJ2-7, with a weak D call TRBD1 (8 bases). The V and J ends lost 6 bases and 1 base respectively, with 19 bases between them. The CDR3 runs 16 residues. Germline CDR1 MNHEY, CDR2 SMNVEV (reference sequence). The CDR3 sequence is CASRKNRGGFSYEQYF. The CDR3 DNA is TGTGCCAGCAGAAAAAACAGGGGGGGCTTTTCCTACGAGCAGTACTTC.

The chain carries TRBV19 and TRBJ2-7; 8 nucleotides agree with TRBD1. The CDR3 has 13 residues. The ends lost 5 bases at V and 0 bases at J; junction bases unmatched: 0. Per germline, CDR1 LNHDA and CDR2 SQIVND (reference sequence). The DNA of the CDR3 is TGTGCCAGTAGTGGGACAGGCTCCTACGAGCAGTACTTC. Translating it yields CASSGTGSYEQYF.

The chain is built from TRBV7-3 and TRBJ2-3; the match to TRBD2 covers 8 bases. Losses at the gene ends were 2 bases for V and 1 base for J; bases not matched to a gene: 8. The CDR3 has 17 amino acids. Germline-derived CDR1 and CDR2 are SGHTA and FQGTGA. CDR3: CASSLQGREAGTDTQYF. The CDR3 region has the DNA TGTGCCAGCAGCTTACAGGGGCGGGAGGCCGGCACAGATACGCAGTATTTT.

Points on this clone: This CDR3 is also generated by other DNA sequences in the sample. V is TRBV18 and J is TRBJ2-7, with 7 bases fitting TRBD1. V trimming: 6 bases; J trimming: 0 bases; junction bases outside the gene matches: 8. Germline values: CDR1 KGHSH, CDR2 LQKENI. CDR3 size: 15 residues. Here the CDR3 reads CASSPGQASSYEQYF. Written as DNA, the CDR3 is TGTGCCAGCTCGCCAGGACAGGCGAGCTCCTACGAGCAGTACTTC. Together with reference TRBV18 and TRBJ2-7, the CDR3 gives the full variable domain: NAGVMQNPRHLVRRRGQEARLRCSPMKGHSHVYWYRQLPEEGLKFMVYLQKENIIDESGMPKERFSAEFPKEGPSILRIQQVVRGDSAAYFCASSPGQASSYEQYFGPGTRLTVT.

In its sample, this clone was seen once. The rearrangement uses TRBV5-1 and TRBJ2-3; no definite D call. The V end lost 0 bases, the J end lost 2 bases, and 10 bases lay between the germline ends. The CDR3 length is 15 residues. Germline V lookup: CDR1 SGHRS, CDR2 YFSETQ. This CDR3 reads CASSLDGGYTDTQYF. The CDR3 nucleotides read TGCGCCAGCAGCTTGGATGGCGGCTACACAGATACGCAGTATTTT.

This clone came up once. The chain combines TRBV4-2 with TRBJ1-5, with D possibly TRBD1 on 6 matching bases. Trimming took 2 bases from V and 1 from J, leaving 12 bases between them. Germline V gives CDR1 LGHNA, CDR2 YNFKEQ. CDR3 size: 16 residues. CDR3 coding DNA: TGTGCCAGCAGCCAACAGGGGCTCGGGAGCAATCAGCCCCAGCATTTT. It is translated as CASSQQGLGSNQPQHF.

This clone was observed a few times. This sequence joins TRBV7-9 and TRBJ1-1; no clear D gene. The CDR3 covers 14 residues. Germline values: CDR1 SEHNR, CDR2 FQNEAQ (reference sequence). V was pared by 2 bases and J by 1 base, with 8 bases between. The CDR3 loop reads CASSLTPGNTEAFF. CDR3 DNA: TGTGCCAGCAGCTTAACCCCAGGGAACACTGAAGCTTTCTTT.